This T cell receptor beta chain was documented in a study of neoadjuvant nivolumab and ipilimumab in lung cancer. Findings and caveats of the study: Only two of four nivolumab-treated tumors gained richness and clonality by surgery. Resected tumors had greater TCR richness and clonality than uninvolved lung. TCR receptors were sequenced in few samples.

Germline V CDR1 and CDR2: SNHLY, FYNNEI. The CDR3 covers 13 residues. V was pared by 7 bases and J by 0 bases, with 9 bases between. Comments on this clone: No antigen is known for it.

Some clones are missing from TCRdb's copy, which holds only in-frame ones; the method was immunoSEQ multiplex PCR. The table includes thousands of clones, less than 85% detected once. This rearrangement joins TRBV2 to TRBJ1-1; the D is unclear. The receptor was derived from an adult with non-small cell lung cancer. Sequences were derived from tumor tissue, sampled after neoadjuvant nivolumab, alone or with ipilimumab, at or shortly before surgery. The CDR3 region is CASNPGMNTEAFF. In DNA form, the CDR3 reads TGTGCCAGCAACCCGGGTATGAACACTGAAGCTTTCTTT.